The 21 T cell receptor beta chains below all came from one sample that was sequenced in a study of control samples from healthy donors and cancer patients. The protocol was immunoSEQ multiplex PCR, while the TCRdb copy is restricted to in-frame clones and leaves out a portion. The table has under 450,000 clones, 80% to 95% seen once. The sequencing input was PBMCs. The receptors were gathered from a man aged 40-49 years with head and neck cancer.

This clone came up once. The chain carries TRBV7-3 and TRBJ1-1; possible D gene TRBD1, 5 bases. The V gene's germline CDR1 is SGHTA and CDR2 FQGTGA. The CDR3 has 13 amino acids. V was shortened by 4 bases and J by 1 base, with 7 bases between the two germline ends. DNA of the CDR3: TGTGCCAGCAGCTCAGACAGGAACACTGAAGCTTTCTTT. The encoded protein is CASSSDRNTEAFF.

The chain employs TRBV27 and TRBJ2-1; D is undetermined. The V gene's germline CDR1 is MNHEY and CDR2 SMNVEV (reference sequence). V was clipped by 5 bases and J by 9 bases, with 11 bases between them. The CDR3 loop spans 12 amino acids. The DNA for the CDR3 is TGTGCCAGCAGTCCGCCGACTGGTGAGCAGTTCTTC. This codes for CASSPPTGEQFF.

The table lists this clone with a count of one. The CDR3 sequence: CASSERTSGGVSQETQYF. Written as DNA, the CDR3 is TGTGCCAGCAGCGAAAGGACTAGCGGGGGTGTGAGCCAAGAGACCCAGTACTTC. The V and J genes are TRBV7-2 and TRBJ2-5, with TRBD2 matching over 13 bases. The CDR3 runs 18 residues. Germline loops: CDR1 SGHTA, CDR2 FQGNSA. V lost 5 bases and J lost 1; bases outside the gene matches: 10.

V is TRBV7-3 and J is TRBJ2-3; D might be TRBD1 or TRBD2, each matching 5 bases. V dropped 1 base and J dropped 4 bases, with 12 bases sitting between them. The CDR3 contains 15 residues. Germline CDR1 reads SGHTA; CDR2 reads FQGTGA. CDR3 sequence reads: CASSLSGGFPDTQYF. CDR3 DNA sequence: TGTGCCAGCAGCTTAAGTGGGGGTTTCCCAGATACGCAGTATTTT.

The V gene is TRBV5-1, the J gene TRBJ1-1; D unclear. Germline CDR1 SGHRS, CDR2 YFSETQ. V was pared by 4 bases and J by 0 bases, with 16 bases between. This CDR3 contains 16 residues. CDR3 amino acids: CASSPAPRAMNTEAFF. The CDR3 nucleotides read TGCGCCAGCAGCCCTGCCCCGAGGGCCATGAACACTGAAGCTTTCTTT. Supplemented by reference TRBV5-1 and TRBJ1-1, the full variable domain reads KAGVTQTPRYLIKTRGQQVTLSCSPISGHRSVSWYQQTPGQGLQFLFEYFSETQRNKGNFPGRFSGRQFSNSRSEMNVSTLELGDSALYLCASSPAPRAMNTEAFFGQGTRLTVV.

This clone was detected only once. The chain combines TRBV5-1 with TRBJ2-3; 12 bases are shared with TRBD2. The ends lost 2 bases at V and 2 bases at J; junction bases unmatched: 15. The length of the CDR3 is 20 residues. Per the germline V gene, CDR1 is SGHRS and CDR2 is YFSETQ. The CDR3 sequence: CASSFSPPPSGGASTDTQYF. CDR3 nucleotide sequence: TGCGCCAGCAGCTTCTCACCGCCTCCTAGCGGGGGGGCCTCCACAGATACGCAGTATTTT. The variable domain in full, with the rest retrieved from reference TRBV5-1 and TRBJ2-3, is KAGVTQTPRYLIKTRGQQVTLSCSPISGHRSVSWYQQTPGQGLQFLFEYFSETQRNKGNFPGRFSGRQFSNSRSEMNVSTLELGDSALYLCASSFSPPPSGGASTDTQYFGPGTRLTVL.

This chain joins TRBV7-2 and TRBJ2-3, with D possibly called TRBD1 or TRBD2 (6 bases each). The ends were cut back, 5 bases at V and 1 base at J, with 16 bases in the middle. There are 16 residues in the CDR3. Germline V gives CDR1 SGHTA, CDR2 FQGNSA. In DNA, the CDR3 is TGTGCCAGCAGCAAAACGGGGGCCCAGGGCACAGATACGCAGTATTTT. It yields the protein CASSKTGAQGTDTQYF.

The CDR3 here is CARGHYGLSEQYF. Here the CDR3 DNA reads TGTGCAAGAGGACACTATGGGTTGAGCGAGCAGTACTTC. The chain uses TRBV30 and TRBJ2-7, with D perhaps TRBD1 (5 bases). Per germline, CDR1 GTSNPN and CDR2 SVGIG (reference sequence). This CDR3 has 13 residues.

This chain connects TRBV29-1 to TRBJ2-2; 7 nucleotides agree with TRBD1. V shed 7 bases, J shed 5 bases, and the junction held 7 bases outside the gene matches. This CDR3 region has 13 residues. Germline V CDR1 and CDR2: SQVTM, ANQGSEA. The CDR3 coding sequence is TGCAGCGGCCGACAGGGTGGAACCGGGGAGCTGTTTTTT. This codes for CSGRQGGTGELFF.

The V and J genes are TRBV12-5 and TRBJ1-2; unclear D gene. This CDR3 comprises 18 residues. Trimming removed 2 bases at V and 5 bases at J, with 24 bases between. In germline, CDR1 is LGHNT, CDR2 FRNRAP. DNA of the CDR3: TGTGCTAGTGGTTTGTTCTTCCTGACATCTCAACAGCCTTATGGCTACACCTTC. This codes for CASGLFFLTSQQPYGYTF.

This clone was recorded once. The V gene is TRBV9, the J gene TRBJ1-1; D not certain. The CDR3 covers 15 residues. The germline V and J ends were trimmed by 3 bases and 6 bases, with 18 bases remaining between them. Germline V lookup: CDR1 SGDLS, CDR2 YYNGEE. The CDR3 DNA reads as TGTGCCAGCAGCGCCCCCGACATTCCAGGCCCTGAAGCTTTCTTT. This codes for CASSAPDIPGPEAFF. Based on the CDR3 plus reference TRBV9 and TRBJ1-1, the full variable domain is DSGVTQTPKHLITATGQRVTLRCSPRSGDLSVYWYQQSLDQGLQFLIQYYNGEERAKGNILERFSAQQFPDLHSELNLSSLELGDSALYFCASSAPDIPGPEAFFGQGTRLTVV.

In this sample, this clone turned up a few times. The rearrangement joins TRBV5-1 to TRBJ2-3; the D is unclear. This CDR3 has 14 amino acids. Per germline, CDR1 SGHRS and CDR2 YFSETQ. Trimming stripped 1 base from V and 4 bases from J, with 10 bases between. CDR3 loop: CASSLFPQADTQYF. The CDR3 coding sequence is TGCGCCAGCAGCTTGTTTCCGCAAGCAGATACGCAGTATTTT.

The rearrangement uses TRBV3-1 (or the pseudogene TRBV3-2) and TRBJ1-5; TRBD1 matches at 11 bases. After removal of 6 bases from V and 9 bases from J, the junction contained 10 bases not matched to a gene. This CDR3 has 15 residues. Per germline, CDR1 LGHDT and CDR2 YNNKEL (reference sequence). CDR3 in DNA: TGTGCCAGCAGTGGAACTGGGACAGGGGGGCTGCCCCAGCATTTT. Its translation is CASSGTGTGGLPQHF.

The rearrangement uses TRBV7-3 and TRBJ2-1; perhaps TRBD2 as D (6 bases). The CDR3 loop spans 17 amino acids. The germline V gene encodes CDR1 SGHTA and CDR2 FQGTGA. V was shortened by 3 bases and J by 0 bases, with 15 bases between the two germline ends. In DNA, the CDR3 is TGTGCCAGCAGCTTGGAAGGGCTAGCGAGCTCCTACAATGAGCAGTTCTTC. Translation gives CASSLEGLASSYNEQFF.

CDR3 sequence reads: CASSLIGRSSGNTIYF. DNA for the CDR3: TGTGCCAGCAGCCTTATTGGACGGAGCTCTGGAAACACCATATATTTT. The chain carries TRBV5-8 and TRBJ1-3; the D is unclear. V lost 4 bases to trimming and J lost 0 bases, with 14 bases between them. The germline gives CDR1 SGHTS, CDR2 YDEGEE. The CDR3 loop spans 16 amino acids.

This chain links TRBV30 with TRBJ1-1; 9 bases line up with TRBD1. The germline V gene encodes CDR1 GTSNPN and CDR2 SVGIG (reference sequence). V trimming: 5 bases; J trimming: 0 bases; junction bases outside the gene matches: 7. The CDR3 totals 15 residues. In nucleotides, the CDR3 is TGTGCCTGGGGACAGGGGATTATTTTGAACACTGAAGCTTTCTTT. Encoded protein: CAWGQGIILNTEAFF.

The rearrangement uses TRBV18 and TRBJ1-2; a weak D match, TRBD1 (5 bases). The CDR3 is 19 amino acids. Between the trimmed V and J ends, which lost 0 bases and 2 bases, there was a span of 22 bases. Per the germline V gene, CDR1 is KGHSH and CDR2 is LQKENI. CDR3 in amino acids: CASSPPEGHQTFRNYGYTF. The CDR3 DNA sequence: TGTGCCAGCTCACCACCGGAGGGGCACCAGACCTTCCGAAACTATGGCTACACCTTC.

The rearrangement uses TRBV11-2 and TRBJ1-2, with D uncertain. CDR1 SGHAT and CDR2 FQNNGV come from the germline V gene. Trimming stripped 3 bases from V and 4 bases from J, with 9 bases between. The CDR3 totals 13 residues. As DNA, the CDR3 is TGTGCCAGCAGCTTCACCGGGTTCTATGGCTACACCTTC. This sequence encodes CASSFTGFYGYTF.

V usage is TRBV6-5 and J usage is TRBJ2-1; D ambiguous. Germline CDR1 MNHEY, CDR2 SVGAGI. The CDR3 is made up of 15 amino acids. V lost 7 bases to trimming and J lost 4 bases, with 17 bases between them. In DNA form, the CDR3 reads TGTGCCAGCACCGTCTCCCCTACCCTTTACAATGAGCAGTTCTTC. This sequence encodes CASTVSPTLYNEQFF.

This clone was recorded only once. V gene TRBV28 combines with J gene TRBJ1-1; D remains unclear. The CDR3 covers 11 residues. V was pared by 7 bases and J by 4 bases, with 7 bases between. CDR1 and CDR2 (germline): MDHEN, SYDVKM. CDR3 protein: CASNSPTEAFF. The DNA for the CDR3 is TGTGCCAGCAATTCCCCCACTGAAGCTTTCTTT.

The CDR3 loop is CASSIDSTEKLFF. CDR3 nucleotide sequence: TGTGCCAGTAGTATAGATTCCACAGAAAAACTGTTTTTT. V gene TRBV19 combines with J gene TRBJ1-4; D not certain. CDR3 length: 13 amino acids. Germline assignment: CDR1 LNHDA and CDR2 SQIVND (reference sequence). Trimming took 0 bases from V and 8 from J, leaving 7 bases between them.